The clone carrying this TCR beta chain has only a few counts. The sample belongs to a study of T-cell memory formation after mild COVID-19. TCRdb reprocessed the 5' RACE reads via MiXCR and lists one record per CDR3 protein. The sample lists around 250,000 distinct CDR3 sequences, roughly 14% seen once, with 2% to 2.5% in the top ten. The TCR was taken from an adult woman who had mild COVID-19 (a few samples of this study predate the infection). Cell type and time point are not known. The sample was PBMCs or a T cell subset sorted from them (not recorded which).

In nucleotides, the CDR3 is TGTGCCAGCAGCTCGGGACTAGCGCCATACAATGAGCAGTTCTTC. As protein: CASSSGLAPYNEQFF. V and J are TRBV7-9 and TRBJ2-1; 10 positions agree with TRBD2. Trimming removed 4 bases from V and 4 bases from J; junction bases left unmatched: 4. The V gene's germline CDR1 is SEHNR and CDR2 FQNEAQ (reference sequence). CDR3 length: 15 residues.